This T cell receptor beta chain is drawn from a study of blood T cell repertoires in COVID-19. Method: immunoSEQ multiplex PCR; TCRdb's copy keeps in-frame clones and lacks some. The sample carries about 370,000 clones, around 89% recorded once. This clone was recorded only once. Germline loops: CDR1 MNHNS, CDR2 SASEGT. V lost 2 bases to trimming and J lost 6 bases, with 13 bases between them. The CDR3 spans 14 residues. Sequences were obtained from peripheral blood. The gene calls are TRBV6-1 and TRBJ2-5; tentatively, D is TRBD2 (5 bases). This sequence originates from a woman aged 25 to 45 with COVID-19, enrolled during active disease. The CDR3 DNA reads as TGTGCCAGCAGTGAAATCGGGGTCCCGCAGACCCAGTACTTC. The encoded protein is CASSEIGVPQTQYF.